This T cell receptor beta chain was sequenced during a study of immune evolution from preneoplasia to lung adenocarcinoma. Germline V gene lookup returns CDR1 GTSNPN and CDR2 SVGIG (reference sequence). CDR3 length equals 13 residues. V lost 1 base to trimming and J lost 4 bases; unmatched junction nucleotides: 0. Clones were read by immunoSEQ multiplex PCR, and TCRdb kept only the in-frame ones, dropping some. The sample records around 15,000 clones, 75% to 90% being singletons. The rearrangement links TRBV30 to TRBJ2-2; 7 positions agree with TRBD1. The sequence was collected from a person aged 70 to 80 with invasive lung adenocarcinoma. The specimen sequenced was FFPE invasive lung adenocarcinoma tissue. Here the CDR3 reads CAWSDRGTGELFF. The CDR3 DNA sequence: TGTGCCTGGAGTGACAGGGGCACCGGGGAGCTGTTTTTT.